The 17 T cell receptor beta chains listed next were all sequenced from one sample in a study of blood T cells in healthy people across ages. The authors ran a second PCR of roughly 6 to 12 cycles using a sample-barcoded 5' primer and a J-beta primer mix. TCRdb reprocessed the 5' RACE reads via MiXCR and lists one record per CDR3 protein. The repertoire includes more than 1,000,000 distinct CDR3 sequences, around 25% of them detected once, and about 0.72% sits in the top ten. The same data also contributed to another study, on T cells of mothers and their children.

The source material was blood. The receptors stem from a girl aged 2 to 10 in good health.

The chain employs TRBV7-9 and TRBJ2-5, with 7 bases aligning to TRBD1. The CDR3 covers 15 residues. The V segment lost 2 bases and the J segment 6 bases; nucleotides outside the gene matches: 9. The germline gives CDR1 SEHNR, CDR2 FQNEAQ (reference sequence). CDR3 nucleotides: TGTGCCAGCAGCTTAACCACAGGGGTCGGGCAGACCCAGTACTTC. Its translation: CASSLTTGVGQTQYF. The full variable domain, its missing parts supplied by reference TRBV7-9 and TRBJ2-5, is DTGVSQNPRHKITKRGQNVTFRCDPISEHNRLYWYRQTLGQGPEFLTYFQNEAQLEKSRLLSDRFSAERPKGSFSTLEIQRTEQGDSAMYLCASSLTTGVGQTQYFGPGTRLLVL.

This chain connects TRBV5-1 to TRBJ1-6; D is unclear. V lost 7 bases and J lost 14, with 19 bases in between. CDR1 is SGHRS and CDR2 is YFSETQ in the germline V gene. The CDR3 spans 13 residues. The chain's CDR3 is CASGSGPRLALHF. CDR3 coding DNA: TGCGCCAGCGGCTCCGGACCTAGACTGGCCCTCCACTTT.

This clonotype came up a few times. The chain links TRBV9 to TRBJ2-1, with D possibly TRBD2 on 6 matching bases. The V and J ends lost 0 bases and 9 bases respectively, with 10 bases between them. The length of the CDR3 is 13 residues. Germline-derived CDR1 and CDR2 are SGDLS and YYNGEE. The CDR3 DNA is TGTGCCAGCAGCGTAGGGGGGAGGACTGAGCAGTTCTTC. Its protein is CASSVGGRTEQFF.

The rearrangement uses TRBV20-1 and TRBJ1-2; perhaps TRBD1 as D (5 bases). Per the germline V gene, CDR1 is DFQATT and CDR2 is SNEGSKA (reference sequence). Trimming removed 6 bases at V and 6 bases at J, with 20 bases between. The CDR3 is made up of 14 amino acids. This CDR3 reads CSAQPGPRGDGYTF. The CDR3 DNA follows: TGCAGTGCGCAACCGGGACCCCGAGGGGATGGCTACACCTTC.

This clonotype was counted only a few times. The chain uses TRBV5-6 and TRBJ2-1; TRBD2 is a possible D gene (5 bases). This CDR3 is 16 amino acids long. Trimming removed 4 bases at V and 4 bases at J, with 18 bases between. The germline V gene encodes CDR1 SGHDT and CDR2 YYEEEE. The CDR3 protein is CASSPHPLGVYNEQFF. The CDR3 DNA follows: TGTGCCAGCAGCCCCCACCCCCTCGGGGTTTACAATGAGCAGTTCTTC. Drawing the rest from reference TRBV5-6 and TRBJ2-1, the complete variable domain is DAGVTQSPTHLIKTRGQQVTLRCSPKSGHDTVSWYQQALGQGPQFIFQYYEEEERQRGNFPDRFSGHQFPNYSSELNVNALLLGDSALYLCASSPHPLGVYNEQFFGPGTRLTVL.

This clonotype showed up just a few times. The chain is built from TRBV9 and TRBJ2-1; TRBD2 might be the D (5 bases). The J call may not be correct, given that the DNA end is closer to TRBJ2-5. This CDR3 region has 14 residues. CDR1 and CDR2 (germline): SGDLS, YYNGEE. The CDR3 nucleotides read TGTGCCAGCAGCCCCCGGGGTTTTCGAGAGACCCAGTACTTC. It yields the protein CASSPRGFRETQYF.

This clonotype was counted between two and nine times. The J gene is TRBJ1-4, the V gene TRBV13; possible D gene TRBD1, 5 bases. The CDR3 has 14 amino acids. Per germline, CDR1 PRHDT and CDR2 FYEKMQ (reference sequence). Trimming took 0 bases from V and 8 from J, leaving 10 bases between them. The DNA of the CDR3 is TGTGCCAGCAGCTTAGGCCTGGGACGGGAAAAACTGTTTTTT. Protein: CASSLGLGREKLFF.

This clonotype has more than one count but fewer than ten. V usage is TRBV3-1 and J usage is TRBJ2-2; 7 bases agree with TRBD2. CDR1 and CDR2 (germline): LGHDT, YNNKEL (reference sequence). The CDR3 is 15 residues long. V was pared by 1 base and J by 5 bases, with 4 bases of the junction left unmatched. This CDR3 reads CASSQGLAATGELFF. The CDR3 DNA reads as TGTGCCAGCAGCCAAGGGCTAGCGGCAACCGGGGAGCTGTTTTTT.

The genes are TRBV10-3 and TRBJ2-4; D tentatively fits TRBD1 or TRBD2 (5 bases each). Germline V lookup: CDR1 ENHRY, CDR2 SYGVKD. V shed 4 bases and J shed 0 bases, with 13 bases lying between them. The CDR3 is 16 residues long. The CDR3 spells CAISVGDRIAKNIQYF. The DNA for the CDR3 is TGTGCCATCAGTGTGGGAGACAGAATAGCCAAAAACATTCAGTACTTC.

The rearrangement links TRBV9 to TRBJ2-5; 13 bases align to TRBD2. The J call is doubtful: the DNA matches TRBJ2-1 better. Germline V gene lookup returns CDR1 SGDLS and CDR2 YYNGEE. The CDR3 totals 14 residues. CDR3 residues: CASSPRTSGGEQFF. CDR3 nucleotides: TGTGCCAGCAGCCCGCGGACTAGCGGGGGTGAGCAGTTCTTC.

This chain connects TRBV7-9 to TRBJ1-2; D uncertain. The CDR3 has 14 residues. Germline assignment: CDR1 SEHNR and CDR2 FQNEAQ (reference sequence). Trimming left V 5 bases short and J 4 bases short, with 14 bases between. CDR3: CASSPLEDSYGYTF. The CDR3, as DNA: TGTGCCAGCAGCCCTTTGGAGGACTCCTATGGCTACACCTTC.

The rearrangement links TRBV20-1 to TRBJ1-5; weak D call: TRBD1 (6 bases). Trimming removed 5 bases from V and 2 bases from J, with 19 bases in between. Looked up from germline, CDR1 is DFQATT and CDR2 is SNEGSKA (reference sequence). This CDR3 has 16 amino acids. The CDR3 sequence is CSAVQTGVAGNQPQHF. CDR3 bases: TGCAGTGCTGTACAGACAGGCGTTGCGGGCAATCAGCCCCAGCATTTT.

This clonotype was recorded a few times. V and J are TRBV20-1 and TRBJ2-5; TRBD2 agrees at 11 bases. The J call is in doubt because the DNA end fits TRBJ2-1 better. Germline lookup yields CDR1 DFQATT and CDR2 SNEGSKA (reference sequence). This CDR3 is 15 amino acids long. The CDR3 bases are TGCAGTGCTAGATGGGATAGCGGGGGGGTTGGGGAGCAGTTCTTC. Amino acids: CSARWDSGGVGEQFF.

V gene TRBV29-1 combines with J gene TRBJ2-1; D perhaps matches TRBD1 (5 bases). The end of the DNA fits TRBJ2-5 better, so the J call may be wrong. The CDR3 covers 14 residues. Germline V lookup: CDR1 SQVTM, CDR2 ANQGSEA. The CDR3 loop reads CSVDRLGEWETQYF. CDR3 coding DNA: TGCAGCGTTGACCGTTTAGGGGAATGGGAGACCCAGTACTTC.

The chain uses TRBV20-1 and TRBJ2-3; the D is unclear. This CDR3 is built from 16 residues. The V gene lost 5 bases and the J gene lost 1 base, with 19 bases spanning the gap. Germline lookup yields CDR1 DFQATT and CDR2 SNEGSKA (reference sequence). The CDR3 loop reads CSAFSFSSSRTDTQYF. The CDR3 region has the DNA TGCAGTGCTTTCTCCTTCTCCTCCTCACGCACAGATACGCAGTATTTT.

In its sample, this clonotype was seen a few times. The CDR3 DNA is TGTGCCAGCAGTACTGGGGCGGGAACCGGGGAGACCCAGTACTTC. The encoded protein is CASSTGAGTGETQYF. The chain links TRBV6-1 to TRBJ2-5; possible D gene TRBD2, 6 bases. CDR3 length: 15 amino acids. Looked up from germline, CDR1 is MNHNS and CDR2 is SASEGT. The V end lost 5 bases, the J end lost 5 bases, and 18 bases lay between the germline ends.

The chain has TRBV27 and TRBJ2-1; 16 bases map to TRBD2. Germline trimming cut 2 bases from V and 2 bases from J; bases unmatched to any gene: 9. The germline CDR1 and CDR2 sequences are MNHEY and SMNVEV (reference sequence). This CDR3 has 20 amino acids. The DNA of the CDR3 is TGTGCCAGCAGTTTAACACCGGGACTAGCGGGGGGGAACACCTACAATGAGCAGTTCTTC. This sequence encodes CASSLTPGLAGGNTYNEQFF.